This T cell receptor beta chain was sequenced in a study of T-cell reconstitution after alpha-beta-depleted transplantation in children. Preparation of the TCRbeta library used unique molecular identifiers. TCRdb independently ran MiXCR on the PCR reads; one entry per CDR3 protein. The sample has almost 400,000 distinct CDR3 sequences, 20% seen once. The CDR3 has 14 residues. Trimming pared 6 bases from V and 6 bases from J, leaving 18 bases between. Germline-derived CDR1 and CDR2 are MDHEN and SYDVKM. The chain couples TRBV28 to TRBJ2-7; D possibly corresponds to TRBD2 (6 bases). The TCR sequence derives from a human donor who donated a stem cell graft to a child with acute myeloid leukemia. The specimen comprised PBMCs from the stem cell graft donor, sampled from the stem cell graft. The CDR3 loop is CASSSFEGRSEQYF. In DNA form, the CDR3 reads TGTGCCAGCAGCAGTTTTGAGGGGAGGAGCGAGCAGTACTTC.